This T cell receptor beta chain came from a study of blood T cell repertoires in COVID-19. The repertoire was sequenced with immunoSEQ multiplex PCR; TCRdb's copy has only in-frame clones and lacks some. The data hold about 280,000 clones, with almost 90% observed a single time. The source is a woman under 30 with acute COVID-19. Material: PBMCs or T cells enriched from blood (not recorded which).

The CDR3 DNA reads as TGTGCCAGCAGTAACATAAGGCAGGGGCATCAGCCCCAGCATTTT. This translates into CASSNIRQGHQPQHF. V and J are TRBV6-5 and TRBJ1-5, with D possibly being TRBD1 (6 bases). In germline, CDR1 is MNHEY, CDR2 SVGAGI. The V end was cut by 5 bases, the J end by 5 bases, with 16 bases between. The CDR3 is made up of 15 amino acids.